Sequencing of this TCR beta chain was carried out in a study of CD8 T cells in ankylosing spondylitis. General study results and limits: Relatively scarce in peripheral blood, disease-linked clones were CD8+.

TCRdb independently ran MiXCR on the 5' RACE reads; one entry per CDR3 protein. The data show 250,000 to 300,000 distinct CDR3 sequences, with over 15% seen just once and around 33% held by the top ten. In its sample, this clonotype was seen a few times. Its cognate antigen is unknown. The V gene end was trimmed by 2 bases and the J gene end by 4 bases; junction bases not matched to a gene: 3. Germline V CDR1 and CDR2: MNHEY, SVGEGT. The CDR3 has 15 amino acids. Sequences were obtained from blood, either unsorted or a sorted T cell fraction (not recorded which). The chain joins TRBV6-2 or TRBV6-3 to TRBJ1-1, with 11 bases aligning to TRBD1. The source of this sequence is a male donor with ankylosing spondylitis or in good health (not recorded which). The CDR3 DNA sequence: TGTGCCAGCAGTTACGGACAGGGGGCTGGCACTGAAGCTTTCTTT. Its protein product is CASSYGQGAGTEAFF.